This passage covers 25 T cell receptor beta chains from one sample sequenced in a study of blood T cells in healthy people across ages (dated by TCRdb to the mid-2010s). Library generation was performed with 5' RACE. The sequencer listed for this sample is Illumina HiSeq 2500. A second roughly 6 to 11 cycle PCR used a sample-barcoded 5' primer and a J-beta primer mix. TCRdb reprocessed the public reads (quality trimming at Q25 with fastp, clone calling with MiXCR) and kept in-frame beta chains. Every entry covers one CDR3 protein and lists the most common genes and DNA from its rows. The sample has some 1.5 million distinct CDR3 sequences on record, roughly 27% of them singletons. Roughly 8% of the sample comes from the top ten. The sample comprised blood. The receptors originated from a woman in her 30s in good health.

This sequence joins TRBV28 and TRBJ1-3, with D maybe TRBD1 (5 bases). V was trimmed by 2 bases and J by 4 bases, leaving 15 bases between them. The CDR3 is 16 residues long. Germline assignment: CDR1 MDHEN and CDR2 SYDVKM. Written as DNA, the CDR3 is TGTGCCAGCAGTTTAAATCGGAGGTGGGACGGAAACACCATATATTTT. Translated: CASSLNRRWDGNTIYF.

The V call is TRBV9, the J call TRBJ1-6, with TRBD1 identical over 11 bases. This CDR3 is built from 16 residues. The V and J ends lost 4 bases and 13 bases, in that order; junction bases with no gene match: 13. Per the germline V gene, CDR1 is SGDLS and CDR2 is YYNGEE. The CDR3 DNA reads TGTGCCAGCAGCTTACGAGCCGGGACAGGGGGAAGGCCCCTCCACTTT. It translates to CASSLRAGTGGRPLHF.

The rearrangement uses TRBV7-2 and TRBJ2-7; 9 bases line up with TRBD1. The CDR3 has 15 amino acids. V was pared by 2 bases and J by 4 bases, with 6 bases of the junction left unmatched. Looked up from germline, CDR1 is SGHTA and CDR2 is FQGNSA. This CDR3 is CASSLIGTGTYEQYF. The DNA of the CDR3 is TGTGCCAGCAGCTTAATAGGGACAGGGACGTACGAGCAGTACTTC.

The chain employs TRBV5-5 and TRBJ1-2, with 7 positions matching TRBD1. CDR3 length equals 16 residues. Germline V gene sequence: CDR1 SGHKS, CDR2 YYEKEE (reference sequence). The V gene end was trimmed by 4 bases and the J gene end by 0 bases; junction bases not matched to a gene: 9. The CDR3 DNA is TGTGCCAGCAGCCCCCGATCCGGGACAGCTAACTATGGCTACACCTTC. Translating it yields CASSPRSGTANYGYTF.

The chain couples TRBV3-1 to TRBJ2-3; 9 nucleotides agree with TRBD2. Germline V CDR1 and CDR2: LGHDT, YNNKEL (reference sequence). The CDR3 contains 16 residues. J gave up 1 base and V 3 bases, and 5 bases lay outside the gene matches. In DNA, the CDR3 is TGTGCCAGCAGCCACCGACGGACTAGCGGCACAGATACGCAGTATTTT. This translates into CASSHRRTSGTDTQYF.

The table lists this clonotype with many counts. The V and J genes are TRBV28 and TRBJ2-7; 11 bases match TRBD2. The V gene's germline CDR1 is MDHEN and CDR2 SYDVKM. This CDR3 comprises 15 residues. The J segment lost 2 bases and the V segment lost 3 bases, leaving 3 bases of the junction unmatched. The CDR3 loop reads CASSFDSGGAYEQYF. The DNA for the CDR3 is TGTGCCAGCAGTTTCGATAGCGGGGGGGCCTACGAGCAGTACTTC.

At least ten counts were recorded for this clonotype. The rearrangement uses TRBV5-1 and TRBJ2-1; TRBD1 aligns across 9 bases. Germline-derived CDR1 and CDR2 are SGHRS and YFSETQ. Losses at the gene ends were 3 bases for V and 2 bases for J; bases not matched to a gene: 3. This CDR3 is 15 amino acids long. CDR3 in DNA: TGCGCCAGCAGCTACGGGACAGGGCCCTACAATGAGCAGTTCTTC. Its translation is CASSYGTGPYNEQFF. The full variable domain, with the rest looked up from reference TRBV5-1 and TRBJ2-1, is KAGVTQTPRYLIKTRGQQVTLSCSPISGHRSVSWYQQTPGQGLQFLFEYFSETQRNKGNFPGRFSGRQFSNSRSEMNVSTLELGDSALYLCASSYGTGPYNEQFFGPGTRLTVL.

The table lists this clonotype with many counts. V and J are TRBV2 and TRBJ1-1, with D possibly TRBD1 on 6 matching bases. V shed 4 bases and J shed 1 base, with 7 bases lying between them. The germline V gene encodes CDR1 SNHLY and CDR2 FYNNEI. This CDR3 contains 13 residues. The CDR3 here is CASSAGANTEAFF. In DNA form, the CDR3 reads TGTGCCAGCAGTGCAGGGGCGAACACTGAAGCTTTCTTT.

The gene calls are TRBV7-3 and TRBJ2-1; D is uncertain. The CDR3 runs 16 residues. Trimming left V 1 base short and J 5 bases short, with 15 bases between. The germline gives CDR1 SGHTA, CDR2 FQGTGA. The chain's CDR3 is CASSLSAHGDHNEQFF. DNA of the CDR3: TGTGCCAGCAGCTTAAGTGCCCACGGCGACCACAATGAGCAGTTCTTC.

This clonotype was seen a few times. This chain connects TRBV5-1 to TRBJ2-7, with 10 bases that match TRBD1. Germline trimming cut 0 bases from V and 1 base from J; bases unmatched to any gene: 7. Germline loops: CDR1 SGHRS, CDR2 YFSETQ. CDR3 length equals 17 residues. CDR3 protein: CASSLATGGLGSYEQYF. The CDR3 bases are TGCGCCAGCAGCTTGGCGACAGGGGGCTTGGGGTCCTACGAGCAGTACTTC.

This clonotype has ten or more counts. The chain has TRBV7-9 and TRBJ2-1; 9 nucleotides match TRBD1. The trim removed 5 bases at V and 5 bases at J, leaving 4 bases unmatched. The CDR3 totals 14 residues. CDR1 SEHNR and CDR2 FQNEAQ come from the germline V gene (reference sequence). Here the CDR3 DNA reads TGTGCCAGCAGCCCCTGGACAGGGGACAATGAGCAGTTCTTC. Translation: CASSPWTGDNEQFF.

V gene TRBV6-5 combines with J gene TRBJ1-2; TRBD1 is a possible D gene (6 bases). This CDR3 comprises 13 residues. Germline V gives CDR1 MNHEY, CDR2 SVGAGI. With 5 bases removed from V and 5 bases from J, the gap between germline ends came to 12 bases. CDR3 residues: CASSRTAGYGYTF. The CDR3 bases are TGTGCCAGCAGTCGGACAGCCGGATATGGCTACACCTTC.

With respect to this clonotype: This may be a read error: a much more frequent sequence differs by one nucleotide. This sequence joins TRBV29-1 and TRBJ1-4, with 9 bases aligning to TRBD1. Looked up from germline, CDR1 is SQVTM and CDR2 is ANQGSEA. V lost 7 bases, J lost 6 bases, and 3 bases stayed unmatched. The CDR3 is made up of 12 amino acids. CDR3 residues: CSGWDRDEKLFF. In DNA form, the CDR3 reads TGCAGCGGCTGGGACAGGGATGAAAAACTGTTTTTT.

This clonotype was counted between two and nine times. The J gene is TRBJ1-1, the V gene TRBV6-5, with unresolved D. The V gene lost 0 bases and the J gene lost 0 bases, with 8 bases spanning the gap. This CDR3 region has 15 residues. Germline CDR1 and CDR2: MNHEY and SVGAGI. The CDR3 sequence is CASSYSRGMNTEAFF. The CDR3, as DNA: TGTGCCAGCAGTTACTCACGGGGAATGAACACTGAAGCTTTCTTT.

A note on this clonotype: The junction departs from the called germline gene at one end, perhaps through a read error. This chain links TRBV29-1 with TRBJ1-2; 7 bases match TRBD1. The germline gives CDR1 SQVTM, CDR2 ANQGSEA. The CDR3 totals 12 residues. The DNA of the CDR3 is TGCGGCGTGACTGACAGGGAAGATGGCTACACCTTC. Encoded protein: CGVTDREDGYTF. Full variable domain (outside the CDR3, taken from reference TRBV29-1 and TRBJ1-2): SAVISQKPSRDICQRGTSLTIQCQVDSQVTMMFWYRQQPGQSLTLIATANQGSEATYESGFVIDKFPISRPNLTFSTLTVSNMSPEDSSIYLCGVTDREDGYTFGSGTRLTVV.

The chain uses TRBV30 and TRBJ1-3; D gene uncertain. The V gene's germline CDR1 is GTSNPN and CDR2 SVGIG (reference sequence). Trimming removed 0 bases from V and 0 bases from J, with 12 bases in between. This CDR3 has 16 residues. The CDR3 coding sequence is TGTGCCTGGAGTGTCCGAAGTTCCAGCTCTGGAAACACCATATATTTT. Translated, it gives CAWSVRSSSSGNTIYF.

The chain carries TRBV6-2 or TRBV6-3 and TRBJ2-1, with 11 bases fitting TRBD2. The CDR3 contains 15 residues. The trim removed 5 bases at V and 9 bases at J, leaving 9 bases unmatched. Germline V gene lookup returns CDR1 MNHEY and CDR2 SVGEGT. CDR3 bases: TGTGCCAGCAGTGGCCGTTTAGCGGGAGGGCCTGAGCAGTTCTTC. Residues: CASSGRLAGGPEQFF.

Regarding this clonotype: A much larger clone differs from this one at a single base, so this may be a read error. The chain carries TRBV7-9 and TRBJ2-4; D may be TRBD1 (5 bases). V dropped 4 bases and J dropped 13 bases, with 8 bases sitting between them. The CDR3 contains 10 residues. Looked up from germline, CDR1 is SEHNR and CDR2 is FQNEAQ (reference sequence). Written as DNA, the CDR3 is TGTGCCAGCAGCTCTGCAGGGCAGTACTTC. This sequence encodes CASSSAGQYF.

The CDR3 loop is CSATGGPQETQYF. The CDR3 nucleotides read TGCAGTGCTACTGGAGGTCCGCAAGAGACCCAGTACTTC. V is TRBV20-1 and J is TRBJ2-5; TRBD2 might be the D (5 bases). Germline CDR1 reads DFQATT; CDR2 reads SNEGSKA (reference sequence). The CDR3 length is 13 residues. Trimming left V 4 bases short and J 2 bases short, with 11 bases between.

This clonotype has ten or more counts. The rearrangement uses TRBV5-6 and TRBJ2-7; either TRBD1 or TRBD2 may fit D (5 bases each). Germline CDR1 SGHDT, CDR2 YYEEEE. Trimming pared 3 bases from V and 1 base from J, leaving 11 bases between. This CDR3 is 14 amino acids long. The CDR3 spells CASSWGGGSYEQYF. The CDR3 DNA reads as TGTGCCAGCAGCTGGGGTGGGGGATCCTACGAGCAGTACTTC. Together with reference TRBV5-6 and TRBJ2-7, the CDR3 gives the full variable domain: DAGVTQSPTHLIKTRGQQVTLRCSPKSGHDTVSWYQQALGQGPQFIFQYYEEEERQRGNFPDRFSGHQFPNYSSELNVNALLLGDSALYLCASSWGGGSYEQYFGPGTRLTVT.

This clonotype was seen only a few times. The chain combines TRBV7-2 with TRBJ1-1; unclear D gene. The length of the CDR3 is 12 residues. CDR1 SGHTA and CDR2 FQGNSA come from the germline V gene. V lost 2 bases, J lost 4 bases, and 5 bases lay in between. The CDR3 bases are TGTGCCAGCAGCTTAAATCCCACTGAAGCTTTCTTT. It codes for CASSLNPTEAFF. Full variable domain (remainder filled in from reference TRBV7-2 and TRBJ1-1): GAGVSQSPSNKVTEKGKDVELRCDPISGHTALYWYRQSLGQGLEFLIYFQGNSAPDKSGLPSDRFSAERTGGSVSTLTIQRTQQEDSAVYLCASSLNPTEAFFGQGTRLTVV.

This clonotype was counted only a few times. The rearrangement joins TRBV12-3 or TRBV12-4 to TRBJ2-3; a possible D gene is TRBD2 (6 bases). This CDR3 is 18 amino acids long. Trimming took 2 bases from V and 1 from J, leaving 19 bases between them. CDR3 region: CASSLRSGDLQRTDTQYF. The CDR3 nucleotides are TGTGCCAGCAGTTTAAGGTCGGGGGACCTTCAACGCACAGATACGCAGTATTTT.

V usage is TRBV7-2 and J usage is TRBJ2-7, with TRBD2 matching 9 bases. V trimming: 5 bases; J trimming: 7 bases; junction bases outside the gene matches: 15. Germline V gene sequence: CDR1 SGHTA, CDR2 FQGNSA. This CDR3 region has 16 residues. Written as DNA, the CDR3 is TGTGCCAGCAGCCTCATAGCGGGAGTAGTCTACAATGAGCAGTACTTC. It codes for CASSLIAGVVYNEQYF.

This clonotype has just a few counts. The chain links TRBV28 to TRBJ1-2; no clear D. This CDR3 spans 16 amino acids. V lost 4 bases to trimming and J lost 4 bases, with 19 bases between them. CDR1 MDHEN and CDR2 SYDVKM come from the germline V gene. CDR3 region: CASSSGSPTPSYGYTF. The CDR3 DNA reads as TGTGCCAGCAGTTCGGGCAGTCCGACTCCTAGCTATGGCTACACCTTC.

This clonotype showed up just a few times. J is TRBJ1-6 and V is TRBV5-1; D remains ambiguous. The CDR3 has 15 residues. CDR1 is SGHRS and CDR2 is YFSETQ in the germline V gene. V dropped 0 bases and J dropped 7 bases, with 11 bases sitting between them. The CDR3: CASSLGPSGNSPLHF. The CDR3 coding sequence is TGCGCCAGCAGCTTGGGCCCCAGCGGGAATTCACCCCTCCACTTT.